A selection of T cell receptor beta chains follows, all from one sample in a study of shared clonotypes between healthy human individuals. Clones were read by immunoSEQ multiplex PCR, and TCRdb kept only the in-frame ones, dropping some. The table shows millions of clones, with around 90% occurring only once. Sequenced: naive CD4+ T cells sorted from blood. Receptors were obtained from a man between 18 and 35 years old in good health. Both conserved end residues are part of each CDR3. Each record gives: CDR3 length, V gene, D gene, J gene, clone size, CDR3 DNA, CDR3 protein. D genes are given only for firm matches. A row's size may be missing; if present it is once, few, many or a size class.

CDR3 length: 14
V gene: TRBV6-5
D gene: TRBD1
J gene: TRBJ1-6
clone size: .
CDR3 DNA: TGTGCCAGCAGGCCGGGACAGGGGAATTCACCCCTCCACTTT
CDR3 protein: CASRPGQGNSPLHF

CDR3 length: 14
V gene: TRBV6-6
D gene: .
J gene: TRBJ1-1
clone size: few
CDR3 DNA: TGTGCCAGCAGCGACGGACATATGAACACTGAAGCTTTCTTT
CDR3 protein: CASSDGHMNTEAFF

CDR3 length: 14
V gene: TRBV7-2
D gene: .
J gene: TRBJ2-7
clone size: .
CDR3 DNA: TGTGCCAGCGGCCCTGTTGGGGGGCCCTACGAGCAGTACTTC
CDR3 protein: CASGPVGGPYEQYF

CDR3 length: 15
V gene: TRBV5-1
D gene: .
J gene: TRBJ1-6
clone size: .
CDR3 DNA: TGCGCCAGCAGCTTGGAAAGGGTGGGGAATTCACCCCTCCACTTT
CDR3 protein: CASSLERVGNSPLHF

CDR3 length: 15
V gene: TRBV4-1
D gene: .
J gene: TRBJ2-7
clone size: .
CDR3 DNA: TGCGCCAGCAGCCAAGAATTCCGGGCCCACTACGAGCAGTACTTC
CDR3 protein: CASSQEFRAHYEQYF

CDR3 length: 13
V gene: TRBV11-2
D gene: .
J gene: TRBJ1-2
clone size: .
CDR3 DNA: TGTGCCAGCAGCCCTCAGACTACGGGAGGCTACACCTTC
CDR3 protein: CASSPQTTGGYTF

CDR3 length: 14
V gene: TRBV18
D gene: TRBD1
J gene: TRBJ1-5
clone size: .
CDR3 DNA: TGTGCCAGCTCACCAGGACAGGGTCATCAGCCCCAGCATTTT
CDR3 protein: CASSPGQGHQPQHF

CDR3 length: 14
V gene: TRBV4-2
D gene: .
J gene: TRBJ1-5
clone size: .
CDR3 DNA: TGTGCCAGCAGCTCAGAGCAGGGGAATCAGCCCCAGCATTTT
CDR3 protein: CASSSEQGNQPQHF

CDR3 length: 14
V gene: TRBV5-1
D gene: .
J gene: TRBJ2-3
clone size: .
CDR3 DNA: TGCGCCAGCAGCCCGGGACCAGAACGGGATACGCAGTATTTT
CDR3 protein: CASSPGPERDTQYF

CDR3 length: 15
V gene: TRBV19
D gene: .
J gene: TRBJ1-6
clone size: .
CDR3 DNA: TGTGCCAACCCGGTCCGAAGCTCCTATAATTCACCCCTCCACTTT
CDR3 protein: CANPVRSSYNSPLHF

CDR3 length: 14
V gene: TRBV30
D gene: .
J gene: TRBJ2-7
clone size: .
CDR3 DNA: TGTGCCTGGAGTCATTGGGGGGGCTTAGGCGAGCAGTACTTC
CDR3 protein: CAWSHWGGLGEQYF

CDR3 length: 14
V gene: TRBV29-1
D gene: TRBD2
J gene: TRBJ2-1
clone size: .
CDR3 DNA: TGCAGCGTGGGCCGGGGGGTCACCTACAATGAGCAGTTCTTC
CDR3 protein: CSVGRGVTYNEQFF

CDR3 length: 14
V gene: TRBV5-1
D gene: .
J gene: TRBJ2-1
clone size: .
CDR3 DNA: TGCGCCAGCAGCTCCGGGACCAGTTACAATGAGCAGTTCTTC
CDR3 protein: CASSSGTSYNEQFF

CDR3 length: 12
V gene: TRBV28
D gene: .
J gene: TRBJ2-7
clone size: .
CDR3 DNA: TGTGCCAGCAGCAAACTCTCCTACGAGCAGTACTTC
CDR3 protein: CASSKLSYEQYF

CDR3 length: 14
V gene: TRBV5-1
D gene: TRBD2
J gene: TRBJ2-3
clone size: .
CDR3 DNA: TGCGCCAGCAGCTTGGGCGGGGGGAAAGATACGCAGTATTTT
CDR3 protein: CASSLGGGKDTQYF

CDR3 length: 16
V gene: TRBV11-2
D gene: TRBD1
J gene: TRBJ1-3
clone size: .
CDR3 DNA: TGTGCCAGCAGCTCGATAACAGGGGGCTCTGGAAACACCATATATTTT
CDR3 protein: CASSSITGGSGNTIYF

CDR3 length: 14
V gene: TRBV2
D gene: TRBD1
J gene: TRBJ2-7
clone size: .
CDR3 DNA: TGTGCCAGCAGCCAAGGACAGGGCCCCTACGAGCAGTACTTC
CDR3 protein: CASSQGQGPYEQYF

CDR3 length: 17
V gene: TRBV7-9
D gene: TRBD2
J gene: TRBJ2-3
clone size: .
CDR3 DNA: TGTGCCAGCAGCTACCCCCCACTAGCGGGAGGCACAGATACGCAGTATTTT
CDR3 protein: CASSYPPLAGGTDTQYF

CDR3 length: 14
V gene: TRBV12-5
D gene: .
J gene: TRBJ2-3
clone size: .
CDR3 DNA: TGTGCTAGTGGTCCTTCTGGCGGGACAGATACGCAGTATTTT
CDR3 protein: CASGPSGGTDTQYF

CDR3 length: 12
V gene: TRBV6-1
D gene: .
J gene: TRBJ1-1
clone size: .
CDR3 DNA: TGTGCCAGCAGTCCAGGGTACACTGAAGCTTTCTTT
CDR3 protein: CASSPGYTEAFF

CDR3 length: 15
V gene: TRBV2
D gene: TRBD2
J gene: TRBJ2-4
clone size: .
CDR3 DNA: TGTGCCAGCAGCGCCTCAGAAGCGGGAGCCAACATTCAGTACTTC
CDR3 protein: CASSASEAGANIQYF

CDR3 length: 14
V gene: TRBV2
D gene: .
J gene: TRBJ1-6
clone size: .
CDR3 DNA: TGTGCCGGAGCGGTGACAGGATATAATTCACCCCTCCACTTT
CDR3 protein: CAGAVTGYNSPLHF

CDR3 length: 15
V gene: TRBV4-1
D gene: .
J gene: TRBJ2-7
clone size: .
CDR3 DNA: TGCGCCAGCAGCCAAGTAGACAGCAGCTCCTACGAGCAGTACTTC
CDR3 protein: CASSQVDSSSYEQYF

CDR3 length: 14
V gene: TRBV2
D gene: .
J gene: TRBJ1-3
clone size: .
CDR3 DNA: TGTGCCAGCAGGGTAGACTTTGGCGGAAACACCATATATTTT
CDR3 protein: CASRVDFGGNTIYF

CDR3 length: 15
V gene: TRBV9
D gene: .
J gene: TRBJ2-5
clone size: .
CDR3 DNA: TGTGCCAGCAGCGCCGAAGGCGTTCCTGGGGAGACCCAGTACTTC
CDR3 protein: CASSAEGVPGETQYF

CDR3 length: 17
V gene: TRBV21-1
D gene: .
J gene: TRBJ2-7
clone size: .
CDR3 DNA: TGTGCCAGCAGCAACATAAGGGGGGGACAGGAAGTTTACGAGCAGTACTTC
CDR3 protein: CASSNIRGGQEVYEQYF

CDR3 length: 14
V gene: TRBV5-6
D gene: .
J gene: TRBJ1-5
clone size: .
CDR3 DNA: TGTGCCAGCAGCTTCGCTCAGCGCAATCAGCCCCAGCATTTT
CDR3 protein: CASSFAQRNQPQHF

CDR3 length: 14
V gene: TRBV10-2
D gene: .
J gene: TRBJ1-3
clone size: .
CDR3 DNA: TGCGCCAGCCGCCCCGGAGGCTCTGGAAACACCATATATTTT
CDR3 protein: CASRPGGSGNTIYF

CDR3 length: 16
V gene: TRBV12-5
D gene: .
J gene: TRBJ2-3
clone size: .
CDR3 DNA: TGTGCTAGTGGCGAAGGACAGTCCGCACCCACAGATACGCAGTATTTT
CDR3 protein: CASGEGQSAPTDTQYF

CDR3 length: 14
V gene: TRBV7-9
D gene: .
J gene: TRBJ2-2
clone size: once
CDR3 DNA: TGTGCCAGCAGCTTAGCAGTGGACACCGGGGAGCTGTTTTTT
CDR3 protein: CASSLAVDTGELFF

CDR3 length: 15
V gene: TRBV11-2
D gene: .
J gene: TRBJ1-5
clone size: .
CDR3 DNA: TGTGCCAGCAGCTTAGATGGCCGTACCAATCAGCCCCAGCATTTT
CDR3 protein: CASSLDGRTNQPQHF

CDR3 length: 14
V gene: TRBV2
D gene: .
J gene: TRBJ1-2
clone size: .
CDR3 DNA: TGTGCCAGCAGTGCGCAAGGGGGACACTATGGCTACACCTTC
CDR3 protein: CASSAQGGHYGYTF

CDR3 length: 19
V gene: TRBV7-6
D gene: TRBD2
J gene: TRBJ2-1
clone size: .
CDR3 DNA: TGTGCCAGCAGCTTAGGTATGGCGGGAGGACCAAAAGAAGGCAATGAGCAGTTCTTC
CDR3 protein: CASSLGMAGGPKEGNEQFF

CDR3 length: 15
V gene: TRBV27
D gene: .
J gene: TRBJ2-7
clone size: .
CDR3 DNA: TGTGCCAGCAGTTACAGAGCCGACAGCTCCTACGAGCAGTACTTC
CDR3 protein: CASSYRADSSYEQYF

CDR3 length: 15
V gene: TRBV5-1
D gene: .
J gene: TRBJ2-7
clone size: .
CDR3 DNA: TGCGCCAGCAGCCAGAGGGACGCTAGCTCCTACGAGCAGTACTTC
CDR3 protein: CASSQRDASSYEQYF

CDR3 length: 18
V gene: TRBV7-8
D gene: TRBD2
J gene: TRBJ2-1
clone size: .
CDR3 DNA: TGTGCCAGCAGCTTAGCTTCGGGCGGGGGGAAACTTTACAATGAGCAGTTCTTC
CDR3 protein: CASSLASGGGKLYNEQFF

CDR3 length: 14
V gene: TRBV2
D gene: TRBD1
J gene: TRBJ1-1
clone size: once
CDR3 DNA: TGTGCCAGCAGTGCAGGACAGGTGAACACTGAAGCTTTCTTT
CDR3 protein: CASSAGQVNTEAFF

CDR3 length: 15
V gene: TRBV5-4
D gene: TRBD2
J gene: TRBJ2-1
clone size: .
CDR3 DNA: TGTGCCAGCAGCCTACAAGCGGGAGACTACAATGAGCAGTTCTTC
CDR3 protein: CASSLQAGDYNEQFF

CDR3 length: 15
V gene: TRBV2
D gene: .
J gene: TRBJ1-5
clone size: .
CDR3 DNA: TGTGCCAGCTGCCGTGGGGGGGCCGTAAATCAGCCCCAGCATTTT
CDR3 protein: CASCRGGAVNQPQHF